This T cell receptor beta chain was identified in a study of human T cells and chemical hapten exposure. Overall study findings and caveats: Sensitizing with DPC caused no change in TCRs above 1 in 1000 frequency.

V was clipped by 6 bases and J by 2 bases; unmatched bases: 7. This CDR3 spans 14 amino acids. The germline gives CDR1 SGHRS, CDR2 YFSETQ. Unique molecular identifiers were affixed to discrete cDNA molecules within the library. TCRdb passed the 5' RACE reads through MiXCR, listing each CDR3 protein once. The sample includes roughly 110,000 distinct CDR3 sequences, approximately 20% of them seen just once. This clonotype has a count of ten or more. Its antigen remains unknown. Total RNA was isolated from unfractionated whole blood. This sequence originates from a human donor in good health. The chain recombines TRBV5-1 with TRBJ2-7, with 8 bases matching TRBD2. The CDR3, as DNA: TGCGCCAGCACCTCCTCCGGGGGGGCCTACGAGCAGTACTTC. This encodes CASTSSGGAYEQYF.